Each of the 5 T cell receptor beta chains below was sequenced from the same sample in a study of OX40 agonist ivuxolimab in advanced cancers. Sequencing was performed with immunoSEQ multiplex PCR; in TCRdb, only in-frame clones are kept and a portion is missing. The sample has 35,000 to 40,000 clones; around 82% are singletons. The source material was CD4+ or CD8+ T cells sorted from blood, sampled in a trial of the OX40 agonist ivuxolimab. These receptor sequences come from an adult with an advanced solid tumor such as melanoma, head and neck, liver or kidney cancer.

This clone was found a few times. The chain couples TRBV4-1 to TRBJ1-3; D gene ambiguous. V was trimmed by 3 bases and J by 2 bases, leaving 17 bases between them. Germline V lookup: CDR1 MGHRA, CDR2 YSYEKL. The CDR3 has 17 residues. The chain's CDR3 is CASSHSTGPSPGNTIYF. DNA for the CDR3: TGCGCCAGCAGCCATAGTACCGGACCGAGTCCTGGAAACACCATATATTTT.

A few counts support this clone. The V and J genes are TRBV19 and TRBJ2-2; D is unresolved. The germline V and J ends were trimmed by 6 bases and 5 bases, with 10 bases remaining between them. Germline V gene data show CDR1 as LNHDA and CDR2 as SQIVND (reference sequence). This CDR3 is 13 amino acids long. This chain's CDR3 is CASSNAPTGELFF. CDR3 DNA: TGTGCCAGTAGCAACGCCCCGACCGGGGAGCTGTTTTTT.

The CDR3 here is CSVVRETQYF. CDR3 DNA: TGCAGCGTTGTACGGGAGACCCAGTACTTC. The V gene is TRBV29-1, the J gene TRBJ2-5; D gene uncertain. Germline CDR1 reads SQVTM; CDR2 reads ANQGSEA. Trimming removed 4 bases at V and 5 bases at J, with 5 bases between. CDR3 length: 10 amino acids.

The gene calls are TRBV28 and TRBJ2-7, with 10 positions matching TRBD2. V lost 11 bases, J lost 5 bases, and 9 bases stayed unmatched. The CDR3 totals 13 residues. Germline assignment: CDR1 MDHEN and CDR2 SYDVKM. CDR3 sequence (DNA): TGTGCCGTTAAAGCGGGAGGGCCCCACGAGCAGTACTTC. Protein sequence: CAVKAGGPHEQYF.

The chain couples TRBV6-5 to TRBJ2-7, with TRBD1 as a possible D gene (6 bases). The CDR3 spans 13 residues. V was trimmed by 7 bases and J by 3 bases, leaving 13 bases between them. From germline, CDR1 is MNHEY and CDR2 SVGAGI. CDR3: CASNPTGIYEQYF. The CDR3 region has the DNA TGTGCCAGCAACCCGACAGGTATCTACGAGCAGTACTTC.